A single sample is the source of the 18 T cell receptor beta chains below, sequenced in a study of type 1 regulatory T cells. For these receptors, no antigen is known. TCRdb recomputed calls from the reads with MiXCR, one row per CDR3 protein. The data contain tens of thousands of distinct CDR3 sequences, roughly 50% of them singletons. The material sequenced was cultured non-Tr1 T cells, either the whole culture or a sorted T cell fraction (not recorded which). These receptors were taken from a human donor in good health.

The chain joins TRBV20-1 to TRBJ2-7; the match to TRBD1 covers 11 bases. This CDR3 contains 15 residues. V trimming: 0 bases; J trimming: 2 bases; junction bases outside the gene matches: 3. Germline CDR1 reads DFQATT; CDR2 reads SNEGSKA (reference sequence). The CDR3: CSARDPGQGAYEQYF. In DNA form, the CDR3 reads TGCAGTGCTAGAGATCCGGGACAGGGGGCCTACGAGCAGTACTTC.

V usage is TRBV2 and J usage is TRBJ2-3, with unresolved D. The V end lost 5 bases, the J end lost 5 bases, and 20 bases lay between the germline ends. The CDR3 totals 16 residues. Germline CDR1 is SNHLY and CDR2 is FYNNEI. The DNA of the CDR3 is TGTGCCAGCAGTCCAGATTTTATTGACTGGGGAGATACGCAGTATTTT. This encodes CASSPDFIDWGDTQYF.

The rearrangement uses TRBV7-3 and TRBJ1-1, with no clear D. The CDR3 runs to 14 residues. Germline lookup yields CDR1 SGHTA and CDR2 FQGTGA. V lost 2 bases, J lost 1 base, and 8 bases lay in between. The DNA for the CDR3 is TGTGCCAGCAGCTTACGGGCCCCGAACACTGAAGCTTTCTTT. Translation gives CASSLRAPNTEAFF.

This clonotype was recorded only once. This may be a read error: a much more frequent sequence differs by one nucleotide. The J gene is TRBJ1-4, the V gene TRBV5-6; D gene uncertain. Germline assignment: CDR1 SGHDT and CDR2 YYEEEE. CDR3 length: 13 amino acids. V gave up 6 bases and J gave up 5 bases, with 11 bases separating them. As DNA, the CDR3 is TGTGCCAGCAACATACCGGGGAATGAAAAACTGTTTTTT. Protein product: CASNIPGNEKLFF.

In DNA form, the CDR3 reads TGTGCCAGCAGCATTTGGGGGCCCGGGCAGCCCCAGCATTTT. Translation gives CASSIWGPGQPQHF. This chain links TRBV27 with TRBJ1-5; TRBD1 might be the D (6 bases). The V end lost 6 bases, the J end lost 7 bases, and 16 bases lay between the germline ends. In germline, CDR1 is MNHEY, CDR2 SMNVEV (reference sequence). The CDR3 loop spans 14 amino acids.

This clonotype was seen only a few times. The chain employs TRBV6-1 and TRBJ2-4; D gene ambiguous. The CDR3 totals 15 residues. The germline gives CDR1 MNHNS, CDR2 SASEGT. Trimming left V 3 bases short and J 1 base short, with 10 bases between. In nucleotides, the CDR3 is TGTGCCAGCAGTGACCCCAGAGCCGCCAAAAACATTCAGTACTTC. It specifies CASSDPRAAKNIQYF.

This clonotype has just a few counts. The J gene is TRBJ1-6, the V gene TRBV10-3; D gene uncertain. CDR1 and CDR2 from the germline V gene are ENHRY and SYGVKD. The CDR3 loop spans 13 amino acids. Trimming took 4 bases from V and 8 from J, leaving 9 bases between them. CDR3 region: CAISVGSDSPLHF. The CDR3, as DNA: TGTGCCATCAGTGTTGGCAGCGATTCACCCCTCCACTTT.

By share of the sample, this clonotype is medium-sized (0.01 to 0.1%). This sequence joins TRBV2 and TRBJ1-1, with 7 bases matching TRBD1. The V gene end was trimmed by 3 bases and the J gene end by 3 bases; junction bases not matched to a gene: 7. The CDR3 length is 15 residues. CDR1 is SNHLY and CDR2 is FYNNEI in the germline V gene. This chain's CDR3 is CASSDQGVTHTEAFF. The CDR3 region has the DNA TGTGCCAGCAGTGATCAGGGGGTAACCCACACTGAAGCTTTCTTT.

The chain links TRBV12-3 or TRBV12-4 to TRBJ2-5; unclear D gene. The CDR3 is 16 residues long. Trimming cost V 5 bases and J 2 bases, with 18 bases left between them. This chain's CDR3 is CASSAQASPGQETQYF. As DNA, the CDR3 is TGTGCCAGCAGTGCCCAAGCCTCTCCCGGGCAAGAGACCCAGTACTTC.

This clonotype was picked up a small number of times. The J gene is TRBJ2-3, the V gene TRBV4-1, with a tentative D call TRBD2 (5 bases). CDR3 length: 17 residues. Germline CDR1 is MGHRA and CDR2 is YSYEKL. With 0 bases removed from V and 3 bases from J, the gap between germline ends came to 16 bases. The DNA of the CDR3 is TGCGCCAGCAGCCAAGATGGTTCAGGCGGGTCTACAGATACGCAGTATTTT. Translating gives CASSQDGSGGSTDTQYF.

This clonotype was seen once. The rearrangement links TRBV5-1 to TRBJ1-1; no definite D call. The CDR3 sequence is 12 residues long. The ends were cut back, 2 bases at V and 7 bases at J, with 9 bases in the middle. The germline CDR1 and CDR2 sequences are SGHRS and YFSETQ. CDR3 loop: CASSFNGVEAFF. The CDR3 bases are TGCGCCAGCAGCTTTAACGGGGTTGAAGCTTTCTTT.

This chain connects TRBV6-1 to TRBJ1-2; the D gene is possibly TRBD1 (6 bases). The CDR3 is 14 residues long. V lost 6 bases, J lost 2 bases, and 13 bases lay in between. CDR1 and CDR2 (germline): MNHNS, SASEGT. The CDR3 reads CASRGTLGNYGYTF. The DNA of the CDR3 is TGTGCCAGCAGGGGGACATTAGGGAACTATGGCTACACCTTC.

A note on this clonotype: An end of the junction does not agree with germline; a read error may underlie this. The chain carries TRBV7-9 and TRBJ1-1, with D perhaps TRBD1 (5 bases). The length of the CDR3 is 13 residues. CDR1 and CDR2 from the germline V gene are SEHNR and FQNEAQ (reference sequence). Here the CDR3 DNA reads TGTGCCAGCAGCTCGACAGCCAACACTAAAGCTTTCTTT. As protein: CASSSTANTKAFF.

Only a few counts were recorded for this clonotype. The chain carries TRBV6-2 or TRBV6-3 and TRBJ1-5; no clear D. The CDR3 loop spans 12 amino acids. V was trimmed by 6 bases and J by 7 bases, leaving 10 bases between them. From germline, CDR1 is MNHEY and CDR2 SVGEGT. In DNA form, the CDR3 reads TGTGCCAGCAGCCTGGATCGGCAGCCCCAGCATTTT. Amino acids: CASSLDRQPQHF.

This clonotype was seen just once. This chain joins TRBV30 and TRBJ2-3; 7 bases match TRBD2. The V gene's germline CDR1 is GTSNPN and CDR2 SVGIG (reference sequence). Trimming removed 6 bases from V and 2 bases from J; junction bases left unmatched: 5. The CDR3 spans 13 residues. CDR3 DNA sequence: TGTGCCTGTACTAGCGACTACACAGATACGCAGTATTTT. Translated: CACTSDYTDTQYF.

The CDR3 region has the DNA TGTGCCACCCAGACAGATCCCAATCAGCCCCAGCATTTT. Protein sequence: CATQTDPNQPQHF. The chain uses TRBV19 and TRBJ1-5, with TRBD1 as a possible D gene (5 bases). V was cut by 10 bases and J by 3 bases, with 13 bases left in between. CDR1 is LNHDA, CDR2 SQIVND, per germline (reference sequence). CDR3 size: 13 residues.

This chain connects TRBV5-1 to TRBJ2-7, with 10 positions matching TRBD1. This CDR3 spans 16 amino acids. Trimming removed 4 bases from V and 0 bases from J; junction bases left unmatched: 7. Germline assignment: CDR1 SGHRS and CDR2 YFSETQ. For the CDR3, the DNA is TGCGCCAGCAGCCGAGTCGGACAGGGGGACTCCTACGAGCAGTACTTC. Translation: CASSRVGQGDSYEQYF.

This clonotype was seen a few times. J is TRBJ2-1 and V is TRBV2; TRBD1 aligns across 10 bases. This CDR3 comprises 14 residues. Per germline, CDR1 SNHLY and CDR2 FYNNEI. J was trimmed by 1 base and V by 6 bases; bases with no gene match: 0. CDR3 sequence reads: CASRDRGSYNEQFF. In DNA form, the CDR3 reads TGTGCCAGCAGGGACAGGGGGTCCTACAATGAGCAGTTCTTC. The entire variable domain, with the rest obtained from reference TRBV2 and TRBJ2-1, is as follows: EPEVTQTPSHQVTQMGQEVILRCVPISNHLYFYWYRQILGQKVEFLVSFYNNEISEKSEIFDDQFSVERPDGSNFTLKIRSTKLEDSAMYFCASRDRGSYNEQFFGPGTRLTVL.